Listed below are T cell receptor beta chains from one sample, sequenced in a study of CD8 T cells in Susac syndrome. TCRdb reprocessed the immunoSEQ multiplex PCR reads via MiXCR and lists one record per CDR3 protein. There are about 140,000 distinct CDR3 sequences in the sample; about 95% occur only once, and 0.14% lies in the top ten. Sequencing was done on a sample of CD4+ T cells from PBMCs. These receptors were taken from a human donor with Susac syndrome. The CDR3 runs from the conserved cysteine through the conserved F or W. The order of the fields is V gene, J gene, clone size, D gene, CDR3 DNA, CDR3 protein. The D gene is left open where the match is weak. Clone size is not always given. Where it is, it says once, few, many or a class for expanded clones.

V gene: TRBV18; J gene: TRBJ1-2; clone size: .; D gene: TRBD1; CDR3 DNA: TGTGCCAGCAGCCCCGGACAGGGGAACTATGGCTACACCTTC; CDR3 protein: CASSPGQGNYGYTF
V gene: TRBV4-3; J gene: TRBJ1-2; clone size: .; D gene: .; CDR3 DNA: TGCGCCAGCAGCCTCCGAGCAGGGAAGTCTAACTATGGCTACACCTTC; CDR3 protein: CASSLRAGKSNYGYTF
V gene: TRBV2; J gene: TRBJ2-5; clone size: once; D gene: .; CDR3 DNA: TGTGCCAGCAGTCCCCCCCTGGGGGAGACCCAGTACTTC; CDR3 protein: CASSPPLGETQYF
V gene: TRBV20-1; J gene: TRBJ2-5; clone size: .; D gene: TRBD2; CDR3 DNA: TGCAGTGCTAGAGTCGGGAGGGCCTTTGAGACCCAGTACTTC; CDR3 protein: CSARVGRAFETQYF
V gene: TRBV7-3; J gene: TRBJ2-3; clone size: .; D gene: .; CDR3 DNA: TGTGCCAGCAGCTTAAACTCCGTGGATACGCAGTATTTT; CDR3 protein: CASSLNSVDTQYF
V gene: TRBV24-1; J gene: TRBJ2-2; clone size: .; D gene: .; CDR3 DNA: TGTGCCACCAGACACCAGAACACCGGGGAGCTGTTTTTT; CDR3 protein: CATRHQNTGELFF
V gene: TRBV28; J gene: TRBJ2-7; clone size: .; D gene: .; CDR3 DNA: TGTGCCAGCACCGGGGGGCGAAACGAGCAGTACTTC; CDR3 protein: CASTGGRNEQYF
V gene: TRBV18; J gene: TRBJ1-5; clone size: .; D gene: .; CDR3 DNA: TGTGCCAGCTCACCACAATATAGCAATCAGCCCCAGCATTTT; CDR3 protein: CASSPQYSNQPQHF
V gene: TRBV30; J gene: TRBJ2-2; clone size: .; D gene: .; CDR3 DNA: TGTGCCTGGAGTGTCGGACAGACAAGTGGGGAGCTGTTTTTT; CDR3 protein: CAWSVGQTSGELFF
V gene: TRBV24-1; J gene: TRBJ2-3; clone size: .; D gene: .; CDR3 DNA: TGTGCCACCAGTGATTCACACAGTATCACAGATACGCAGTATTTT; CDR3 protein: CATSDSHSITDTQYF
V gene: TRBV5-1; J gene: TRBJ2-1; clone size: .; D gene: TRBD2; CDR3 DNA: TGCGCCAGCAGCTTGCTAGCGGGAGGCCGTTCCTCCTACAATGAGCAGTTCTTC; CDR3 protein: CASSLLAGGRSSYNEQFF
V gene: TRBV20-1; J gene: TRBJ2-3; clone size: .; D gene: TRBD1; CDR3 DNA: TGCAGTGCTACCCGGACAGGGCGGTCCCCAGATACGCAGTATTTT; CDR3 protein: CSATRTGRSPDTQYF
V gene: TRBV7-9; J gene: TRBJ2-4; clone size: .; D gene: TRBD2; CDR3 DNA: TGTGCCAGCAGCCCTTCCGGGACTAGCGGGAGAGCCAAAAACATTCAGTACTTC; CDR3 protein: CASSPSGTSGRAKNIQYF
V gene: TRBV20-1; J gene: TRBJ2-7; clone size: .; D gene: .; CDR3 DNA: TGCAGTGCTCGGAAAGATTCCTACGAGCAGTACTTC; CDR3 protein: CSARKDSYEQYF
V gene: TRBV20-1; J gene: TRBJ2-3; clone size: .; D gene: .; CDR3 DNA: TGCAGTGCTAGACCGGTAGACAGGAGACGCACAGATACGCAGTATTTT; CDR3 protein: CSARPVDRRRTDTQYF
V gene: TRBV6-6; J gene: TRBJ1-5; clone size: .; D gene: TRBD1; CDR3 DNA: TGTGCCAGCAGTACATCGACAGGGTCTAGACATCAGCCCCAGCATTTT; CDR3 protein: CASSTSTGSRHQPQHF
V gene: TRBV29-1; J gene: TRBJ2-1; clone size: .; D gene: .; CDR3 DNA: TGCAGCGGGGGCGAGTACAATGAGCAGTTCTTC; CDR3 protein: CSGGEYNEQFF
V gene: TRBV23-1; J gene: TRBJ2-6; clone size: few; D gene: .; CDR3 DNA: TGCGCCAGCAGTCACCATAGGAGGGGGCCCAGATCTGGGGCCAACGTCCTGACTTTC; CDR3 protein: CASSHHRRGPRSGANVLTF
V gene: TRBV12-3/TRBV12-4; J gene: TRBJ1-1; clone size: .; D gene: .; CDR3 DNA: TGTGCCAGCAGATTGCAGGGAGGTGGCACTGAAGCTTTCTTT; CDR3 protein: CASRLQGGGTEAFF
V gene: TRBV5-6; J gene: TRBJ2-3; clone size: .; D gene: TRBD2; CDR3 DNA: TGTGCCAGCAGCTTGGGAAGCGGGAGGACCTACACAGATACGCAGTATTTT; CDR3 protein: CASSLGSGRTYTDTQYF
V gene: TRBV3-1; J gene: TRBJ1-1; clone size: .; D gene: .; CDR3 DNA: TGTGCCAGCAGCCAAGGATCCCAGGGGAAGACTGAAGCTTTCTTT; CDR3 protein: CASSQGSQGKTEAFF
V gene: TRBV6-5; J gene: TRBJ1-6; clone size: .; D gene: .; CDR3 DNA: TGTGCCAGCAGTTACATGAGGGCCGGTAATTCACCCCTCCACTTT; CDR3 protein: CASSYMRAGNSPLHF
V gene: TRBV12-3/TRBV12-4; J gene: TRBJ2-1; clone size: .; D gene: .; CDR3 DNA: TGTGCCAGCACCCTCAGGGATATGAGCAATGAGCAGTTCTTC; CDR3 protein: CASTLRDMSNEQFF
V gene: TRBV29-1; J gene: TRBJ2-7; clone size: .; D gene: TRBD2; CDR3 DNA: TGCAGCGGGGGACTAGCGGGACCTCCCTACTACGAGCAGTACTTC; CDR3 protein: CSGGLAGPPYYEQYF
V gene: TRBV5-6; J gene: TRBJ2-2; clone size: .; D gene: TRBD2; CDR3 DNA: TGTGCCAGCAGCAATGGTCGGCGAGCGGGGGGCCAGATGAACACCGGGGAGCTGTTTTTT; CDR3 protein: CASSNGRRAGGQMNTGELFF
V gene: TRBV20-1; J gene: TRBJ1-5; clone size: .; D gene: TRBD1; CDR3 DNA: TGCAGTGCGAAGGTCCCGGACAGGGGGGGCAATCAGCCCCAGCATTTT; CDR3 protein: CSAKVPDRGGNQPQHF
V gene: TRBV5-1; J gene: TRBJ1-2; clone size: once; D gene: .; CDR3 DNA: TGCGCCAGCAGCTCCCGGGACACCTATGGCTACACCTTC; CDR3 protein: CASSSRDTYGYTF
V gene: TRBV20-1; J gene: TRBJ1-1; clone size: .; D gene: TRBD1; CDR3 DNA: TGCAGTGCTAAAGGACAGGTTATGAACACTGAAGCTTTCTTT; CDR3 protein: CSAKGQVMNTEAFF
V gene: TRBV28; J gene: TRBJ1-2; clone size: .; D gene: .; CDR3 DNA: TGTGCCAGCAGTTGGGTTGGCTATGGCTACACCTTC; CDR3 protein: CASSWVGYGYTF
V gene: TRBV12-5; J gene: TRBJ2-6; clone size: .; D gene: .; CDR3 DNA: TGTGCTAGTGGTTTGGTAGTTAGCGCTGGGGCCAACGTCCTGACTTTC; CDR3 protein: CASGLVVSAGANVLTF
V gene: TRBV12-3/TRBV12-4; J gene: TRBJ1-1; clone size: .; D gene: TRBD1; CDR3 DNA: TGTGCCAGCAGTTACCACAGGGGTATCGTCACTGAAGCTTTCTTT; CDR3 protein: CASSYHRGIVTEAFF
V gene: TRBV4-2; J gene: TRBJ2-7; clone size: .; D gene: .; CDR3 DNA: TGTGCCAGCAGCCAAGCTCGGGACACCTCCTACGAGCAGTACTTC; CDR3 protein: CASSQARDTSYEQYF
V gene: TRBV4-3; J gene: TRBJ1-2; clone size: .; D gene: .; CDR3 DNA: TGCGCCAGCAGCCTCGCAGGCCGGGGTGGCTACACCTTC; CDR3 protein: CASSLAGRGGYTF
V gene: TRBV5-6; J gene: TRBJ1-6; clone size: .; D gene: TRBD1; CDR3 DNA: TGTGCCAGCAGCTTCTCGGGACAGGGGAATTCACCCCTCCACTTT; CDR3 protein: CASSFSGQGNSPLHF
V gene: TRBV6-5; J gene: TRBJ1-1; clone size: .; D gene: .; CDR3 DNA: TGTGCCAGCAGCTCCCGCGGGACGAGGAACACTGAAGCTTTCTTT; CDR3 protein: CASSSRGTRNTEAFF
V gene: TRBV29-1; J gene: TRBJ2-1; clone size: .; D gene: TRBD2; CDR3 DNA: TGCAGCGTTGAAGGGGGGCAGCGGGAGAGCTCCTACAATGAGCAGTTCTTC; CDR3 protein: CSVEGGQRESSYNEQFF
V gene: TRBV4-1; J gene: TRBJ1-2; clone size: .; D gene: .; CDR3 DNA: TGCGCCAGCAGCCAAGCCGAGGAAAACTATGGCTACACCTTC; CDR3 protein: CASSQAEENYGYTF
V gene: TRBV29-1; J gene: TRBJ2-4; clone size: .; D gene: .; CDR3 DNA: TGCAGCGTCGGCGACCTAGCCAAAAACATTCAGTACTTC; CDR3 protein: CSVGDLAKNIQYF
V gene: TRBV7-2; J gene: TRBJ2-7; clone size: .; D gene: TRBD2; CDR3 DNA: TGTGCCAGCAGCCGCTCTCTAGCGGGAGGGCGGGTGGAGCAGTACTTC; CDR3 protein: CASSRSLAGGRVEQYF
V gene: TRBV15; J gene: TRBJ2-5; clone size: .; D gene: TRBD2; CDR3 DNA: TGTGCCACCAGCAGTGGACTAGCGGGGAGCCAAGAGACCCAGTACTTC; CDR3 protein: CATSSGLAGSQETQYF
V gene: TRBV18; J gene: TRBJ1-1; clone size: .; D gene: .; CDR3 DNA: TGTGCCAGCTCACCACCGGGCGGGGCCGAGGCTTTCTTT; CDR3 protein: CASSPPGGAEAFF
V gene: TRBV4-2; J gene: TRBJ1-2; clone size: .; D gene: .; CDR3 DNA: TGTGCCAGCAGCCAAGAGGCGTTCGGCTATGGCTACACCTTC; CDR3 protein: CASSQEAFGYGYTF